This T cell receptor (beta chain) emerged from a study of breast tumors, draining lymph nodes, adjacent tissues (dated by TCRdb to the mid-2010s). About the study as a whole: Breast cancer patients provided tumor, adjacent nontumor tissue and axillary lymph nodes, and the study compared the TCR beta repertoires across these three sources. In human breast cancer, the study set out to evaluate how tumor, surrounding tissue and draining lymph node repertoires relate to one another and whether T cells may move between these sites. Study-wide conclusions, independent of this receptor: Tumor T-cell repertoires showed less diversity than lymph node repertoires and more diversity than nontumor tissue repertoires, and tumor T-cell repertoires showed preferential V and J gene usage. Rather than being directly demonstrated, the conclusion that tumor T cells originate in lymph nodes was presented as consistent with a hypothesis. In luminal-like breast cancer, tumor and nontumor tissue repertoires resembled each other significantly more than in basal-like breast cancer. The data were judged consistent with most tumor T cells deriving from the lymph node and then expanding within tumor tissue.

Lymph node samples came from the axillary draining lymph nodes of breast cancer patients. There are many counts of this clonotype. Its antigen is unknown. No base quality values were provided; no much bigger clone lies one nucleotide off. Sequenced on an Illumina HiSeq 2000. Multiplex PCR amplification was used to generate the TCR beta chain libraries. The amplified TCR beta chain products were analyzed by high-throughput sequencing. The public sequencing data were trimmed at Q25 with fastp and processed into clonotypes with MiXCR by TCRdb, which kept only in-frame beta chains. Each record represents a unique CDR3 protein, reported with the most common genes and DNA among its rows. Across this sample there are about 140,000 distinct CDR3 sequences, with about 33% seen only once. Less than 2.5% of the sample goes to the ten largest clones. CDR1 and CDR2 were assigned from the germline V gene as SGHVS and FNYEAQ. The CDR3 runs 15 residues from the cysteine to the phenylalanine. Only CDR3 DNA is held: 45 bases, read in frame from base 1. A distance of 14 bases separates the germline ends of V and J, which lose 6 bases and 1 base respectively.

This TCR was sampled from a female donor with breast cancer. Some clones in this sample may be carry-over from other donors' samples. The rearranged chain carries TRBV7-6 and TRBJ2-3; the D gene is perhaps TRBD2, from 6 matching bases. The sample was axillary lymph node tissue. The nucleotide sequence is TGTGCCAGCAGTTTAAACGGGGGAGGCACAGATACGCAGTATTTT. It codes for CASSLNGGGTDTQYF.